This TCR beta chain originates from a study of blood T cell repertoires in COVID-19. Study-level background: From the United States, Italy and Spain came samples of acute and convalescent COVID-19. T cells, B-cell-depleted T cells, or PBMCs supplied cDNA or gDNA.

This clone was detected a few times. In the authors' workflow: Reference gene primer amplification yielded estimated nucleated cell counts. Sequencing was performed with immunoSEQ multiplex PCR; in TCRdb, only in-frame clones are kept and a portion is missing. Clone size and V and J calls were adopted from that table, with D and trimming inferred from the DNA. This sample has around 60,000 clones, with around 89% found just once. Per germline, CDR1 SQVTM and CDR2 ANQGSEA. CDR3 length equals 16 residues. The junction had 12 bases not matched to a gene; V was cut back by 1 base and J by 4 bases. What was sequenced was peripheral blood. The sequence was obtained from a man between 60 and 75 years old with active COVID-19. The chain is built from TRBV29-1 and TRBJ2-7; 8 nucleotides line up with TRBD1. The CDR3 reads CSVEVLWAGGRYEQYF. The CDR3 coding sequence is TGCAGCGTTGAAGTTCTCTGGGCAGGGGGCAGGTACGAGCAGTACTTC.